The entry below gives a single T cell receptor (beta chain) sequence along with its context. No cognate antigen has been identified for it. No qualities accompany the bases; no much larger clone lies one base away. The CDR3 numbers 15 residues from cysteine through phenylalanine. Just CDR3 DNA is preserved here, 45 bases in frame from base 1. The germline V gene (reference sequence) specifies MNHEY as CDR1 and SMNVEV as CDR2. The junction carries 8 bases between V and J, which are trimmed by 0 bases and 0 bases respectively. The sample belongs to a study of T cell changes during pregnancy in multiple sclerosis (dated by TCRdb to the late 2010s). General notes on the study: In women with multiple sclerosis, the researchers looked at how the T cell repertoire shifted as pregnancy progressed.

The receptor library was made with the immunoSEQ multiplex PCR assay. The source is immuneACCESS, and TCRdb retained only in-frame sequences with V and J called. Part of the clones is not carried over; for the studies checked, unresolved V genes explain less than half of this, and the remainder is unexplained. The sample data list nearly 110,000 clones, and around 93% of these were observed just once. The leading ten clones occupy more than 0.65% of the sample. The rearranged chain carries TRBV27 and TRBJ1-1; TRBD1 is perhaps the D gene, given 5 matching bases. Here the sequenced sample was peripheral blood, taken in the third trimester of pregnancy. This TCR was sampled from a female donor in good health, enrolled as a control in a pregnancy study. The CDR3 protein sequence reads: CASSLSAGLNTEAFF. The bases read TGTGCCAGCAGTTTATCAGCAGGGTTGAACACTGAAGCTTTCTTT.